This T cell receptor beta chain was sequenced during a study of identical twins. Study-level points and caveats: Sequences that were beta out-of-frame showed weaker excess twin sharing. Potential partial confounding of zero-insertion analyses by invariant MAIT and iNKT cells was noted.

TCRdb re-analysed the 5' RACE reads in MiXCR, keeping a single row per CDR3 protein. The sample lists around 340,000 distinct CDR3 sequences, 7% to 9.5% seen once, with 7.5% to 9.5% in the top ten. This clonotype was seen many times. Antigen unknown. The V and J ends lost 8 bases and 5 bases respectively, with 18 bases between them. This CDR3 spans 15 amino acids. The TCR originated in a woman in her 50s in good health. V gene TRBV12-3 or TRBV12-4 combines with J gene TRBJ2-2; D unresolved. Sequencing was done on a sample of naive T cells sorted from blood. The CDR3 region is CASSRSEVVTGELFF. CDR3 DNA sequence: TGTGCCAGCTCCCGTTCCGAGGTTGTAACCGGGGAGCTGTTTTTT.